In its sample, the clone carrying this T cell receptor (beta chain) was seen a few times. Antigen specificity is unknown. The data stem from a study of identical twins. Overall study findings and caveats: Invariant MAIT and iNKT cells are populations that could partly confound zero-insertion analyses.

TCRdb used MiXCR to reprocess the 5' RACE reads, holding one entry per CDR3 protein. The sample lists around 1.7 million distinct CDR3 sequences; roughly a third were seen once. Trimming removed 4 bases from V and 7 bases from J, with 10 bases in between. The CDR3 is made up of 12 amino acids. CDR1 is MDHEN and CDR2 is SYDVKM in the germline V gene. Healthy Caucasians made up all donors. The sequenced material came from cord blood. This clonotype originated in a newborn girl in good health. This rearrangement joins TRBV28 to TRBJ1-2; D remains unclear. CDR3: CASSSPSGGYTF. The CDR3, as DNA: TGTGCCAGCAGTTCGCCCTCAGGTGGCTACACCTTC.